This T cell receptor beta chain was recovered during a study of blood T cells in healthy people across ages. General study points: Correlation between TCR beta diversity and naive T cell percentage was strong. Calculation of diversity from one million T cells yielded estimates considered to be underestimates. Observed TCR beta diversity per million T cells went down as age went up. This fall followed a roughly linear course with age.

RNA extraction gave at least 5.5 micrograms of total RNA per sample. Then a second PCR, running roughly 6 to 11 cycles, was carried out with a sample-barcoded 5' primer and a J-beta primer mix. TCRdb passed the 5' RACE reads through MiXCR, listing each CDR3 protein once. Of about 1,400,000 distinct CDR3 sequences listed, 55% to 75% are singletons. Germline V CDR1 and CDR2: ENHRY, SYGVKD. Between the trimmed V and J ends, which lost 8 bases and 6 bases, there was a span of 14 bases. The CDR3 has 13 amino acids. With respect to this clonotype: Its specificity is not known.

V is TRBV10-3 and J is TRBJ1-5; D possibly corresponds to TRBD1 (5 bases). The source of this sequence is a man aged 18-30 years in good health. Sequenced sample: blood. The CDR3 nucleotides are TGTGCCATCGGGGCAGGTGGTGGTCAGCCCCAGCATTTT. Protein product: CAIGAGGGQPQHF.